The rows below give T cell receptor beta chains drawn from one sample of a study of blood T cells in healthy people across ages. One entry per CDR3 protein results from TCRdb running MiXCR on the 5' RACE reads. The sample lists about 640,000 distinct CDR3 sequences, approximately 59% seen once, with approximately 37% in the top ten. Source material: blood. All receptors come from a man aged 55-75 years in good health. The conserved cysteine and the conserved F or W are not part of the CDR3 here. For some rows the clone size is stated as once, few or many, or as a class when expanded; others skip it.

j_call v_call clone_size cdr3_aa
TRBJ1-2 TRBV12-3/TRBV12-4 - ASTPQQNYGYT
TRBJ1-2 TRBV20-1 - SAREFPDRSNYGYT
TRBJ2-7 TRBV6-6 - ASSYGGTQSYEQY
TRBJ1-2 TRBV20-1 - SASTWQGDGYT
TRBJ2-5 TRBV5-1 - ASSLGGLAGSQETQY
TRBJ2-5 TRBV7-8 - ASSLSGGAGETQY
- TRBV5-1 - ASSLGWAGEERDEQY
TRBJ2-3 TRBV10-2 - ASSEAGLRTDTQY
TRBJ2-5 TRBV20-1 many SARAPGQGMEQY
TRBJ2-5 TRBV15 - ATSINRSSRDEQY
TRBJ1-4 TRBV5-1 once ASSIGQGTNEKLF
TRBJ2-3 TRBV5-1 - ASGPGSTDTQY
TRBJ1-2 TRBV5-1 - ASSLARNGYGYT
TRBJ2-1 TRBV7-2 few ASTIIAASGGSQF
TRBJ1-5 TRBV12-3/TRBV12-4 - ASSQKISNQPQH
TRBJ1-4 TRBV2 - ASSGTDEKLF
TRBJ2-4 TRBV3-1 - ASSQDAGEQY
TRBJ1-6 TRBV6-5 few ASSYVRDSPLH
TRBJ2-5 TRBV28 few ASTSPRGWETQY
TRBJ1-2 TRBV12-3/TRBV12-4 - ASSFDAGFGYT
TRBJ1-6 TRBV6-5 - ASSYTDNSPLH
TRBJ2-3 TRBV6-5 - ASSYVRGTTDTQY
TRBJ2-7 TRBV12-5 few ASGLVLGPNAYEQY
TRBJ2-5 TRBV10-1 - ASSGASSGSEQY
TRBJ2-5 TRBV3-1 many ASSQGGSGGRKETQY
TRBJ2-5 TRBV7-2 - ASSPNSGGAGETQY
TRBJ1-5 TRBV27 - ASSLSGTHSNQPQH
TRBJ2-2 TRBV6-1 - ASSRGGGIIVVGELF
TRBJ2-6 TRBV7-9 - ASSLGARISGANVLT
TRBJ2-7 TRBV11-2 - ASSLRTGLLEQY
TRBJ1-2 TRBV12-3/TRBV12-4 - ASSLSDGNGYT
TRBJ1-6 TRBV7-2 few ASSQTGQGVSPLH
TRBJ2-5 TRBV14 - ASSLRRRGATYQETQY
TRBJ1-4 TRBV12-3/TRBV12-4 few ASSFWTDGKLF
TRBJ1-1 TRBV27 - ASGRLNTEAF
TRBJ2-3 TRBV12-3/TRBV12-4 - ASSVVTSGVDTQY
TRBJ2-7 TRBV5-1 - ASSFGRVGSEQY
TRBJ1-2 TRBV5-1 - ASSEGTGRNYGYT
TRBJ2-5 TRBV3-1 - ASSQAAGGQETQY
TRBJ2-7 TRBV6-1 - ASSEAPYEQY
TRBJ2-3 TRBV7-9 - ASSFSGLSDTDTQY
TRBJ2-3 TRBV20-1 few SAKKPLGGADTQY
TRBJ2-5 TRBV6-2/TRBV6-3 few ASSYSGVTQETQY
TRBJ2-3 TRBV20-1 few SARGPGQGTDTQY
TRBJ2-6 TRBV7-2 - ASSSQGAGSGANVLT